The entry below describes one T cell receptor beta chain. Its antigen remains unknown. Genomic DNA belonging to each subset was distributed in equal measure over several immunoSEQ plates. Some clones are missing from TCRdb's copy, which holds only in-frame ones; the method was immunoSEQ multiplex PCR. The table shows more than 400,000 clones, with about 96% occurring only once. The data stem from a study of shared clonotypes between healthy human individuals. Across the study: Donor ages ranged 18 to 49 years: a couple of women, a few men.

The length of the CDR3 is 14 residues. Trimming pared 5 bases from V and 4 bases from J, leaving 14 bases between. From germline, CDR1 is MNHEY and CDR2 SVGAGI. Whole-study findings and limits: Clonotypes shared by all four donors outscored non-shared clonotypes in generation probability. A handful of donors had around 5% of their naive CD4 clonotypes in common.

The rearrangement uses TRBV6-5 and TRBJ1-1, with D perhaps matching TRBD1 (5 bases). The TCR originated in a woman between 25 and 40 years old in good health. Source material: naive CD4+ T cells sorted from blood. Subset: CD45RA+ positively selected. CDR3 protein: CASSADRGGTEAFF. CDR3 nucleotides: TGTGCCAGCAGTGCCGACAGAGGAGGCACTGAAGCTTTCTTT.